Presented here are 5 T cell receptor beta chains from one specimen sequenced in a study of T cell responses to AZD1222 COVID-19 vaccine. Libraries were prepared by immunoSEQ multiplex PCR; TCRdb keeps only in-frame clonotypes and omits some of them. The data hold 110,000 to 150,000 clones, with 88% observed a single time. Sequencing was performed on peripheral blood, taken 28 days after the second AZD1222 dose. These receptors all stem from an adult who received the AZD1222 COVID-19 vaccine.

The chain carries TRBV9 and TRBJ1-2; weak D call: TRBD1 (5 bases). Germline V CDR1 and CDR2: SGDLS, YYNGEE. The V end lost 4 bases, the J end lost 0 bases, and 13 bases lay between the germline ends. This CDR3 has 15 residues. The CDR3 coding sequence is TGTGCCAGCAGCACGGGACTAGCGGCTAACTATGGCTACACCTTC. The encoded protein is CASSTGLAANYGYTF.

The chain links TRBV27 to TRBJ1-5; 7 bases align to TRBD1. CDR3 length: 14 amino acids. Trimming at V came to 5 bases and at J to 2 bases, leaving 3 bases not matched to a gene. Germline V gene data show CDR1 as MNHEY and CDR2 as SMNVEV (reference sequence). DNA for the CDR3: TGTGCCAGCAGTCGACAGGGAGGCAATCAGCCCCAGCATTTT. Protein: CASSRQGGNQPQHF.

This sequence joins TRBV3-1 (or the pseudogene TRBV3-2) and TRBJ2-3; D is unclear. Trimming stripped 1 base from V and 1 base from J, with 3 bases between. There are 13 residues in the CDR3. Germline CDR1 is LGHDT and CDR2 is YNNKEL (reference sequence). As DNA, the CDR3 is TGTGCCAGCAGCCAAGCGGGCACAGATACGCAGTATTTT. Translating gives CASSQAGTDTQYF.

V gene TRBV7-2 combines with J gene TRBJ2-1; 7 nucleotides match TRBD2. This CDR3 has 14 amino acids. V lost 2 bases, J lost 4 bases, and 2 bases stayed unmatched. Germline CDR1 reads SGHTA; CDR2 reads FQGNSA. The CDR3 DNA follows: TGTGCCAGCAGCTTACGGGGGGAATACAATGAGCAGTTCTTC. Translation: CASSLRGEYNEQFF.

The chain recombines TRBV5-5 with TRBJ2-7; D perhaps matches TRBD1 (5 bases). V shed 4 bases and J shed 4 bases, with 15 bases lying between them. The germline V gene encodes CDR1 SGHKS and CDR2 YYEKEE (reference sequence). There are 14 residues in the CDR3. The CDR3: CASSPQGISYEQYF. The CDR3 DNA sequence: TGTGCCAGCAGCCCTCAGGGTATAAGTTACGAGCAGTACTTC.